This is a list of T cell receptor beta chains from one sample in a study of T-cell reconstitution after alpha-beta-depleted transplantation in children. MiXCR was run by TCRdb on the PCR reads, yielding one entry per CDR3 protein. The data hold around 450,000 distinct CDR3 sequences, with roughly 16% observed a single time. Sequences were derived from PBMCs, mostly from graft donor cells, sampled 360 days after TCRalphabeta/CD19-depleted stem cell transplant. These receptors were collected from a boy less than two years old who had a stem cell transplant for Wiskott-Aldrich syndrome, so the T cells may come from the graft donor. Each CDR3 is given with its conserved first and last residue. Fields, in order: CDR3 protein, CDR3 DNA, J gene, D gene, clone size, V gene. The D gene is left open where the match is weak. Size is omitted from some rows. Given values are once, few, many or a class for expanded clones.

CSVEHSLGTGELFF | TGCAGCGTTGAGCACAGTCTAGGCACCGGGGAGCTGTTTTTT | TRBJ2-2 | - | few | TRBV29-1
CASSSTRDRGIFSGANVLTF | TGTGCCAGCAGTTCAACCCGGGACAGGGGTATTTTCTCTGGGGCCAACGTCCTGACTTTC | TRBJ2-6 | TRBD1 | few | TRBV6-2/TRBV6-3
CATSHPSRSYNEQFF | TGTGCCACCAGCCACCCGAGCCGCTCTTACAATGAGCAGTTCTTC | TRBJ2-1 | - | - | TRBV24-1
CSARGDSYEQYF | TGCAGTGCTAGAGGGGACAGCTACGAGCAGTACTTC | TRBJ2-7 | TRBD1 | many | TRBV20-1
CATSREQGQKQYF | TGTGCCACCAGCAGAGAACAGGGTCAGAAGCAGTACTTC | TRBJ2-7 | - | - | TRBV15
CASSLDGGRKDGYTF | TGTGCCAGCAGCTTAGATGGGGGGCGCAAGGATGGCTACACCTTC | TRBJ1-2 | - | - | TRBV7-9
CASSQVDRGPTDTQYF | TGCGCCAGCAGCCAAGTGGACAGGGGTCCCACAGATACGCAGTATTTT | TRBJ2-3 | TRBD1 | many | TRBV4-3
CATSDHLAGPNNEQFF | TGTGCCACCAGTGATCACCTAGCGGGGCCAAACAATGAGCAGTTCTTC | TRBJ2-1 | TRBD2 | - | TRBV24-1
CASSLAGLLSYTDTQYF | TGTGCCAGCAGCTTAGCGGGACTCCTCTCTTACACAGATACGCAGTATTTT | TRBJ2-3 | - | - | TRBV7-2
CSAAGTSGRKSYNEQFF | TGCAGTGCTGCCGGGACTAGCGGGAGGAAATCCTACAATGAGCAGTTCTTC | TRBJ2-1 | TRBD2 | few | TRBV20-1